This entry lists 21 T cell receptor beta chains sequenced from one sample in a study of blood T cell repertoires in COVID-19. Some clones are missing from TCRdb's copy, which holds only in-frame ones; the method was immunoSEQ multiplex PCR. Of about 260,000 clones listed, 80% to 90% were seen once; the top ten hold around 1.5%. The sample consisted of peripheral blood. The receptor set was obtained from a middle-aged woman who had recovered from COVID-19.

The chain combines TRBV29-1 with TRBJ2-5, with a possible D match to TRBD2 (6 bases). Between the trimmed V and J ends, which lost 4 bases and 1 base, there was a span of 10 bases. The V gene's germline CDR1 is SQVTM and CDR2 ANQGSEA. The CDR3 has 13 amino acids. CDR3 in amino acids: CSVARGAQETQYF. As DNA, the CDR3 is TGCAGCGTTGCGCGCGGGGCCCAAGAGACCCAGTACTTC.

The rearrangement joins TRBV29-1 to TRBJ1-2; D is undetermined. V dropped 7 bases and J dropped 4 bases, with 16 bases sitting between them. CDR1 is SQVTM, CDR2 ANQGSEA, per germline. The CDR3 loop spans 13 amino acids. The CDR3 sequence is CSGLGEGSYGYTF. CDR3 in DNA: TGCAGCGGATTGGGTGAGGGCTCCTATGGCTACACCTTC.

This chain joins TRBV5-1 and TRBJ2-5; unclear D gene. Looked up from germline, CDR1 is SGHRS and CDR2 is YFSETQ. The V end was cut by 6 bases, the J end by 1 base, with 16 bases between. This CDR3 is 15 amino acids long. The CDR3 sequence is CASTYYSTSQETQYF. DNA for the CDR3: TGCGCCAGCACCTACTACTCTACTTCCCAAGAGACCCAGTACTTC.

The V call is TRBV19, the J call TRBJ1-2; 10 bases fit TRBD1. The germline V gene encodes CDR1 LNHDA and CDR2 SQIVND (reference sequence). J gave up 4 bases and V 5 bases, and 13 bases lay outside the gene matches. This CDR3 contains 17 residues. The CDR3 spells CASSQAAGTGVPYGYTF. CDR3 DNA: TGTGCCAGTAGTCAAGCAGCCGGGACAGGGGTCCCCTATGGCTACACCTTC.

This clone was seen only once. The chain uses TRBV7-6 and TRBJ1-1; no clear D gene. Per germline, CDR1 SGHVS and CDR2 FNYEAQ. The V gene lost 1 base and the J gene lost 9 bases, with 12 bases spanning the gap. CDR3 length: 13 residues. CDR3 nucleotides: TGTGCCAGCAGCTTAGGGGCGCGCAGTCAAGCTTTCTTT. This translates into CASSLGARSQAFF.

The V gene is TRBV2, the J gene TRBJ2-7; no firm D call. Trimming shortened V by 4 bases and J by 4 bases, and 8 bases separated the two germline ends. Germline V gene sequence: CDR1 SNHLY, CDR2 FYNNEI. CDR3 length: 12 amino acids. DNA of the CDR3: TGTGCCAGCAGTGGACGGAGATACGAGCAGTACTTC. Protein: CASSGRRYEQYF.

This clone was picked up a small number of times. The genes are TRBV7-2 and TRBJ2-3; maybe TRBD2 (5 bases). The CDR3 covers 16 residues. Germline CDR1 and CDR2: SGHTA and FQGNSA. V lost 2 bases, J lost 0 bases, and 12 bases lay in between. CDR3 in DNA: TGTGCCAGCAGCTTAATGCCGGGATGGAGCACAGATACGCAGTATTTT. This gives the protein CASSLMPGWSTDTQYF.

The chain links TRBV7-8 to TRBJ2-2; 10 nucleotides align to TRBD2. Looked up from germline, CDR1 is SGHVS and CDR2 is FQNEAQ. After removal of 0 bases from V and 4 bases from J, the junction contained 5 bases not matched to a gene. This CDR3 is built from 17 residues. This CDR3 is CASSLAQRGGGTGELFF. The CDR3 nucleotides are TGTGCCAGCAGCTTAGCCCAGCGGGGGGGCGGCACCGGGGAGCTGTTTTTT. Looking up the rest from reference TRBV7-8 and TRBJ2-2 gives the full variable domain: GAGVSQSPRYKVAKRGQDVALRCDPISGHVSLFWYQQALGQGPEFLTYFQNEAQLDKSGLPSDRFFAERPEGSVSTLKIQRTQQEDSAVYLCASSLAQRGGGTGELFFGEGSRLTVL.

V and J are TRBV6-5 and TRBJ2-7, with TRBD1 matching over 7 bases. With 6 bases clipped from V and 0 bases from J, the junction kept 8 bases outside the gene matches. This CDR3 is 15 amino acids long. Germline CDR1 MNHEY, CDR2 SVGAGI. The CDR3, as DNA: TGTGCCAGCAGGAGAACAGGGGATAGCTCCTACGAGCAGTACTTC. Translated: CASRRTGDSSYEQYF.

The CDR3 DNA is TGTGCCAGCAGCTTAGAACTGCCCAGGGGCAGCTCCTACGAGCAGTACTTC. Protein product: CASSLELPRGSSYEQYF. This chain uses TRBV7-6 with TRBJ2-7; the D gene is possibly TRBD1 (6 bases). Germline V gene data show CDR1 as SGHVS and CDR2 as FNYEAQ. The CDR3 is made up of 17 amino acids. Trimming pared 1 base from V and 0 bases from J, leaving 16 bases between.

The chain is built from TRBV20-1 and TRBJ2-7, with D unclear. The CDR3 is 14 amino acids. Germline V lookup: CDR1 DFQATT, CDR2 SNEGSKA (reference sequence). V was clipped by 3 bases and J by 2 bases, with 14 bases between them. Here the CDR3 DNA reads TGCAGTGCTAGTGGTCTTCGGGTTGCCTACGAGCAGTACTTC. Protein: CSASGLRVAYEQYF.

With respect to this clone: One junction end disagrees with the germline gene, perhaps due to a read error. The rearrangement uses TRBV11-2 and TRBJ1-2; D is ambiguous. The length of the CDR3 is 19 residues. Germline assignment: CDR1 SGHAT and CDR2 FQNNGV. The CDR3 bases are TGTGCCAGCAGCCTAGATTGGGGAGGTTACCCGGACGTTAACTATGGCTACACCTTC. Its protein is CASSLDWGGYPDVNYGYTF.

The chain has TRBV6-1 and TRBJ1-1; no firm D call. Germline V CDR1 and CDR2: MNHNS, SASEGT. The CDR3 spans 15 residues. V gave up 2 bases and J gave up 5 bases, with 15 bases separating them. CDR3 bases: TGTGCCAGCAGTGAACCTGGAGTCGGGAGAACTGAAGCTTTCTTT. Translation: CASSEPGVGRTEAFF.

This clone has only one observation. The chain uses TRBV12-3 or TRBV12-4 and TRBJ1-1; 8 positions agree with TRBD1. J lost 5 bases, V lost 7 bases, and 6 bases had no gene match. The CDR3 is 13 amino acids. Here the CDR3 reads CASIDRGGTEAFF. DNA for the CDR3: TGTGCCAGCATTGACAGGGGTGGGACTGAAGCTTTCTTT.

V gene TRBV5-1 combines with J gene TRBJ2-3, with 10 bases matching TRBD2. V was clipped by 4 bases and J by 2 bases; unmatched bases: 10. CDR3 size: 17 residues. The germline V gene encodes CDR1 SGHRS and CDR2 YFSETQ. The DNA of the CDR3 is TGCGCCAGCAGCGGGGCGACTAGCGGGCGAAACACAGATACGCAGTATTTT. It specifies CASSGATSGRNTDTQYF.

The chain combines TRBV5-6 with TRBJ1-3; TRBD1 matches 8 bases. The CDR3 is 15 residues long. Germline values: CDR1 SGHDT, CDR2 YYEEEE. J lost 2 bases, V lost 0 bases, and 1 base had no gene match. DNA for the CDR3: TGTGCCAGCAGCTTGGGGACAGGGCCTGGAAACACCATATATTTT. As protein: CASSLGTGPGNTIYF.

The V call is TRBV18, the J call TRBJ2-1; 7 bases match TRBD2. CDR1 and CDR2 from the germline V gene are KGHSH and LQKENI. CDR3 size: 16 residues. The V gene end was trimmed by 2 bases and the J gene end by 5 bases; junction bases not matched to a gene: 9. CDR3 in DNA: TGTGCCAGCTCACCATCAACCACTAGCGCAGACAATGAGCAGTTCTTC. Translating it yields CASSPSTTSADNEQFF.

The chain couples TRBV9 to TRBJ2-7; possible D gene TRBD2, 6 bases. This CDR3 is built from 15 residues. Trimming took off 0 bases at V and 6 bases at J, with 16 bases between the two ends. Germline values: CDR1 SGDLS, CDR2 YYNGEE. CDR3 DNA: TGTGCCAGCAGCGTAGGAGGCCCAGGGCGGGGCGAGCAGTACTTC. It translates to CASSVGGPGRGEQYF.

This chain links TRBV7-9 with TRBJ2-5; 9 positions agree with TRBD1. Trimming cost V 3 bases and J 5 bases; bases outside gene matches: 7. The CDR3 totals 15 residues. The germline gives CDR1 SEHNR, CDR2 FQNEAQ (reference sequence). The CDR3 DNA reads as TGTGCCAGCAGCTTGGGGGACAGGGATTGGGAGACCCAGTACTTC. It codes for CASSLGDRDWETQYF.

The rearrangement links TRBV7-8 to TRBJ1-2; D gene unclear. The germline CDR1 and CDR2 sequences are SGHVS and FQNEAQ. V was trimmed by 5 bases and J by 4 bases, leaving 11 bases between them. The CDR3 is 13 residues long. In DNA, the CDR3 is TGTGCCAGCAGCCGAACAATGGTCTATGGCTACACCTTC. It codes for CASSRTMVYGYTF.

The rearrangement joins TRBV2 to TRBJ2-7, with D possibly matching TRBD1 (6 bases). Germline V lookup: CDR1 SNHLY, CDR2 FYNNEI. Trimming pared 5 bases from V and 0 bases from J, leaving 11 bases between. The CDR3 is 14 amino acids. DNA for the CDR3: TGTGCCAGCAGTCCGACAGGCCACTCCTACGAGCAGTACTTC. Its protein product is CASSPTGHSYEQYF.